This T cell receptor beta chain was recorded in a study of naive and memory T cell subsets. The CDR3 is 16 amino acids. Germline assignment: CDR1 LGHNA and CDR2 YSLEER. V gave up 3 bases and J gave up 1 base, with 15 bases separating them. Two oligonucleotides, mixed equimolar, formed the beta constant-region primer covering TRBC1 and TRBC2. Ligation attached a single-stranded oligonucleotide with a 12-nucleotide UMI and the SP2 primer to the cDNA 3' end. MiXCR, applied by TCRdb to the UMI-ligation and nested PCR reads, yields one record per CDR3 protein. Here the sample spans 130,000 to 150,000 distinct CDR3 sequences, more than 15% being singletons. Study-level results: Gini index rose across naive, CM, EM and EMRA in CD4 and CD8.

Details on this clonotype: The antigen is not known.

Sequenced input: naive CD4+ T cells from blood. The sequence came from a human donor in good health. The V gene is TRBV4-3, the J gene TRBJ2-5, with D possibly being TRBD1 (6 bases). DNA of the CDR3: TGCGCCAGCAGCCATTCTTACCGGGACACCCAAGAGACCCAGTACTTC. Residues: CASSHSYRDTQETQYF.